The T cell receptor beta chain under discussion was sequenced for a study of cytomegalovirus exposure and HLA in healthy donors. Remarks on this clone: The antigen is undetermined. This specimen includes other DNA sequences encoding the same CDR3.

In the PCR, 60 Vbeta and 13 Jbeta primers were used. Sequencing was performed with immunoSEQ multiplex PCR; in TCRdb, only in-frame clones are kept and a portion is missing. The sample lists 130,000 to 150,000 clones; roughly 80% were seen once. General study findings and limits: There were a few CMV-associated chains whose specificity for CMV antigens was confirmed in vitro.

Trimming took 3 bases from V and 5 from J; bases not matched to a gene: 3. Germline V CDR1 and CDR2: SGHRS, YFSETQ. The CDR3 length is 14 residues. Sequenced sample: PBMCs. The TCR originated in a woman aged 40 to 50 in good health and CMV-seropositive. The chain uses TRBV5-1 and TRBJ1-1; 11 bases agree with TRBD1. CDR3 in amino acids: CASSSGQGGTEAFF. Here the CDR3 DNA reads TGCGCCAGCAGCTCGGGACAGGGGGGAACTGAAGCTTTCTTT.